The rows below give T cell receptor beta chains drawn from one sample of a study of OX40 agonist ivuxolimab in advanced cancers. Using immunoSEQ multiplex PCR, the repertoire was profiled, and TCRdb retains in-frame clones only, with some absent. The table records approximately 42,000 clones, about 81% of them present only once. The sequencing used CD4+ or CD8+ T cells sorted from blood, collected in a trial of the OX40 agonist ivuxolimab. These receptor sequences come from an adult with an advanced solid tumor such as melanoma, head and neck, liver or kidney cancer. Each CDR3 is given with its conserved first and last residue. A D gene is named only where the DNA matches it firmly.

CDR3aa	CDR3nt	v_gene	j_gene	d_gene
CASSSGQTFYEQYF	TGTGCCAGCAGCTCCGGACAGACTTTTTACGAGCAGTACTTC	TRBV13	TRBJ2-7	NA
CASSFTGDSYGYTF	TGCGCCAGCAGCTTCACAGGGGACAGCTATGGCTACACCTTC	TRBV5-1	TRBJ1-2	TRBD1
CASSNRGLGLAGQFF	TGTGCCAGCAGTAACCGTGGCTTAGGACTGGCTGGGCAGTTCTTC	TRBV6-5	TRBJ2-1	NA
CASSPRQGNGYTF	TGTGCCAGCTCACCAAGACAGGGGAATGGCTACACCTTC	TRBV18	TRBJ1-2	TRBD1
CASSLGTSGRRWTGELFF	TGTGCCAGCAGCTTAGGGACTAGCGGGAGAAGGTGGACCGGGGAGCTGTTTTTT	TRBV7-9	TRBJ2-2	TRBD2
CASSVVAGGTGELFF	TGTGCCAGCAGCGTAGTAGCCGGAGGGACCGGGGAGCTGTTTTTT	TRBV9	TRBJ2-2	NA
CASSVATAGGRNTEAFF	TGTGCCAGCAGCGTAGCGACGGCAGGGGGCAGGAACACTGAAGCTTTCTTT	TRBV7-6	TRBJ1-1	TRBD1
CASSHLAGSSYNEQFF	TGTGCCAGCAGCCATTTAGCGGGGAGCTCCTACAATGAGCAGTTCTTC	TRBV4-2	TRBJ2-1	TRBD2
CASSQRFHNMNTEAFF	TGCGCCAGCAGCCAACGATTCCATAATATGAACACTGAAGCTTTCTTT	TRBV4-3	TRBJ1-1	NA
CASSPPEGIGYGYTF	TGTGCCAGCAGCCCCCCGGAGGGGATTGGCTATGGCTACACCTTC	TRBV5-4	TRBJ1-2	NA
CAISGATGQSRGYTF	TGTGCCATCAGTGGGGCGACAGGGCAAAGTCGGGGCTACACCTTC	TRBV10-3	TRBJ1-2	TRBD1
CASSLGDTKTYEQYF	TGCGCCAGCAGCTTGGGGGACACTAAAACCTACGAGCAGTACTTC	TRBV5-1	TRBJ2-7	NA
CASSEAGTSFYGYTF	TGTGCCAGCAGTGAAGCAGGGACATCCTTCTATGGCTACACCTTC	TRBV2	TRBJ1-2	NA
CSVEAPVGLGEQFF	TGCAGCGTTGAAGCCCCGGTCGGATTGGGTGAGCAGTTCTTC	TRBV29-1	TRBJ2-1	NA
CASSLYPPRGKGQPQHF	TGTGCCAGCAGTTTATACCCCCCGAGAGGGAAGGGGCAGCCCCAGCATTTT	TRBV27	TRBJ1-5	NA
CASSEEWDTEAFF	TGTGCCAGCAGTGAAGAGTGGGACACTGAAGCTTTCTTT	TRBV2	TRBJ1-1	NA